This T cell receptor (beta chain) was recorded in a study of molecular identifiers for immune sequencing clone quantification. In preparing bulk TCR libraries, previously described methods and listed TCR primers were used. TCRdb ran MiXCR on the PCR reads and lists one entry per CDR3 protein. The table records tens of thousands of distinct CDR3 sequences, 24% of them present only once. This clonotype has ten or more counts. V was trimmed by 4 bases and J by 0 bases, leaving 14 bases between them. This CDR3 is 16 amino acids long. Germline values: CDR1 SGHTS, CDR2 YDEGEE. The specimen was naive CD8+ T cells from blood, with Jurkat cell RNA spiked in. The subset: FACS-sorted CD8+CD4-CCR7+CD45RA+ naive T cells. V is TRBV5-8 and J is TRBJ1-5; maybe TRBD1 (6 bases). The receptor was isolated from a human donor in good health. Some libraries in this study had Jurkat cell RNA spiked in. Here the CDR3 DNA reads TGTGCCAGCAGCACACCCCAGGGGCATAGCAATCAGCCCCAGCATTTT. Protein product: CASSTPQGHSNQPQHF.